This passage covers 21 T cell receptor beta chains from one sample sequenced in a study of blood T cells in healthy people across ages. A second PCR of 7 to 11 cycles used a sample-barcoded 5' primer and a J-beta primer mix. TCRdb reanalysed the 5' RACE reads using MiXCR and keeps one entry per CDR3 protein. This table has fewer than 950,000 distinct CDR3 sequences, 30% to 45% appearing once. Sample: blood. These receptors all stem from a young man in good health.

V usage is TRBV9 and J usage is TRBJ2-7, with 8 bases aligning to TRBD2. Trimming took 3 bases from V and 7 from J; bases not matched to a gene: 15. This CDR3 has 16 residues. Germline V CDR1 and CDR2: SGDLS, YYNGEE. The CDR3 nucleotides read TGTGCCAGCAGCGAACTTCTAGCGGGCAGCTACAATGAGCAGTACTTC. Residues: CASSELLAGSYNEQYF.

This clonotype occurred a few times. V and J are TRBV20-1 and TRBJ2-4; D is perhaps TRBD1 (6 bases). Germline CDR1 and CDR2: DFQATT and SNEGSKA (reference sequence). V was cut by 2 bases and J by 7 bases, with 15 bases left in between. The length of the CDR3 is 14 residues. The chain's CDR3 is CSARTGSYENIQYF. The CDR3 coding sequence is TGCAGTGCTAGAACAGGGTCGTATGAGAACATTCAGTACTTC.

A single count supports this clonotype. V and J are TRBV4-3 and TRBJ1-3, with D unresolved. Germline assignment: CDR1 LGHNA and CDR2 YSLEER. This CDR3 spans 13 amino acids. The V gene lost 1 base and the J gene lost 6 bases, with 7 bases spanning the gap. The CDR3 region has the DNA TGCGCCAGCAGCCAAGGTCGGACAAACACCATATATTTT. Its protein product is CASSQGRTNTIYF.

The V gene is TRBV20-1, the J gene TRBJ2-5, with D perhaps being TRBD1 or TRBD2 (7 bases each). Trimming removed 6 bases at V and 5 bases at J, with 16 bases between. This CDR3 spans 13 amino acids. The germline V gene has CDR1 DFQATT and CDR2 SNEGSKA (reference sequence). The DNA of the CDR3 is TGCAGTGCCAGGGGGGGTCGGTTGGAGACCCAGTACTTC. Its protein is CSARGGRLETQYF.

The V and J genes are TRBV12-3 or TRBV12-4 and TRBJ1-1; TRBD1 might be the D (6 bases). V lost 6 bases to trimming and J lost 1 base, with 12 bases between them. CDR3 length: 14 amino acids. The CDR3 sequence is CASSIRQANTEAFF. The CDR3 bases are TGTGCCAGCAGCATAAGACAGGCGAACACTGAAGCTTTCTTT.

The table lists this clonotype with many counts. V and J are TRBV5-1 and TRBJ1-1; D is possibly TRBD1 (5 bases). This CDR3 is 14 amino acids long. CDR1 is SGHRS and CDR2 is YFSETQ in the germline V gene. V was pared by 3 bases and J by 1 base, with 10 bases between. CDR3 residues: CASSSDGQNTEAFF. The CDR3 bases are TGCGCCAGCAGCTCGGACGGACAGAACACTGAAGCTTTCTTT.

The CDR3 spells CASGPGTAYGYTF. CDR3 in DNA: TGTGCCAGCGGCCCCGGGACGGCCTATGGCTACACCTTC. V and J are TRBV14 and TRBJ1-2; a possible D gene is TRBD1 (5 bases). Germline-derived CDR1 and CDR2 are SGHDN and FVKESK. This CDR3 has 13 amino acids. V lost 8 bases and J lost 4, with 14 bases in between.

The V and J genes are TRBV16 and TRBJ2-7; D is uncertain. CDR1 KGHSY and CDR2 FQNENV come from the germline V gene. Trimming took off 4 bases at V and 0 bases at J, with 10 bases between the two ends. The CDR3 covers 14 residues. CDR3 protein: CASSPTAASYEQYF. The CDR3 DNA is TGTGCCAGCAGCCCCACGGCAGCCTCCTACGAGCAGTACTTC. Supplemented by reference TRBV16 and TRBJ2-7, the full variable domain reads GEEVAQTPKHLVRGEGQKAKLYCAPIKGHSYVFWYQQVLKNEFKFLISFQNENVFDETGMPKERFSAKCLPNSPCSLEIQATKLEDSAVYFCASSPTAASYEQYFGPGTRLTVT.

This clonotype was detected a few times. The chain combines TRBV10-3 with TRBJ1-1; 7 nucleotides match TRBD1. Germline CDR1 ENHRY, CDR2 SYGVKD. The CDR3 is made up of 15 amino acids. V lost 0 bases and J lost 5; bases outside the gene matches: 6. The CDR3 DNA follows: TGTGCCATCAGTGAGTCTATGACAGGGAGGACTGAAGCTTTCTTT. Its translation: CAISESMTGRTEAFF.

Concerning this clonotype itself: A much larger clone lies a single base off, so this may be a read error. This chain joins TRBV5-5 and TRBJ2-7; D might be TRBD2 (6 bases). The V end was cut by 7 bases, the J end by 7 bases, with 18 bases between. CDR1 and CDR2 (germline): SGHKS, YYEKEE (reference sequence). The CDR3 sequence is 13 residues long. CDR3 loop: CASSGSSYNEQYF. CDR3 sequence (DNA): TGTGCCAGCTCCGGGAGTTCCTACAATGAGCAGTACTTC.

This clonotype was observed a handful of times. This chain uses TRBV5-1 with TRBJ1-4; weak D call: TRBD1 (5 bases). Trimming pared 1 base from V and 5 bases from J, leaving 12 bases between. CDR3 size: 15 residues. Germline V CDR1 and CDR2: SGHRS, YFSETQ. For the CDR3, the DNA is TGCGCCAGCAGCTTGAGGGGCCCCCAAAATGAAAAACTGTTTTTT. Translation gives CASSLRGPQNEKLFF. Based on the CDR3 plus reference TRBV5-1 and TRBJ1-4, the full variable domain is KAGVTQTPRYLIKTRGQQVTLSCSPISGHRSVSWYQQTPGQGLQFLFEYFSETQRNKGNFPGRFSGRQFSNSRSEMNVSTLELGDSALYLCASSLRGPQNEKLFFGSGTQLSVL.

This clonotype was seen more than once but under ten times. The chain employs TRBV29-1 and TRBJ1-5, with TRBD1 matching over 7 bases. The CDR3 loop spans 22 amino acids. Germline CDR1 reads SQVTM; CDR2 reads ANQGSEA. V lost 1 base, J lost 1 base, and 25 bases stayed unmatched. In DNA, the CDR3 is TGCAGCGTTGAAGTTGAGACAGGGTATGGCCGGGGGGCTTGGTACAGCAATCAGCCCCAGCATTTT. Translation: CSVEVETGYGRGAWYSNQPQHF.

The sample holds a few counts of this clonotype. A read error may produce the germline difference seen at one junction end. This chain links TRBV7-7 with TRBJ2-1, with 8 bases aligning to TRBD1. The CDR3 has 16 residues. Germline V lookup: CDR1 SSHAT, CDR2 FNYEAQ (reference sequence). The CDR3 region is CASSLLPGQDYNEQFF. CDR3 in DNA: TGTGCTAGCAGCTTACTCCCGGGACAGGACTACAATGAGCAGTTCTTC.

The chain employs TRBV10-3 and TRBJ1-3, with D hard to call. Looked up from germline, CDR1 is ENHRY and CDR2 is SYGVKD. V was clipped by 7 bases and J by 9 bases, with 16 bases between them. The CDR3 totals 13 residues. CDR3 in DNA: TGTGCCATCATGGTCGAGGAGGTGGCCACCATATATTTT. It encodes CAIMVEEVATIYF.

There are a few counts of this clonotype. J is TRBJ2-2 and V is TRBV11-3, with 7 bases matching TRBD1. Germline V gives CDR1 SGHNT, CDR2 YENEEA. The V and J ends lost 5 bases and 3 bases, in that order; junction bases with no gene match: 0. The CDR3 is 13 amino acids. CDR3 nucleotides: TGTGCCAGCAGCGGGACAGACACCGGGGAGCTGTTTTTT. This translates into CASSGTDTGELFF.

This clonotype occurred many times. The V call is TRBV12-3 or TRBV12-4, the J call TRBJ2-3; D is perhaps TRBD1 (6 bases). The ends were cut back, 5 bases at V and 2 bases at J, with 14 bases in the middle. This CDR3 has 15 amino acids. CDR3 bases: TGTGCCAGCAGTCCCCCGGGACATAACACAGATACGCAGTATTTT. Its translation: CASSPPGHNTDTQYF.

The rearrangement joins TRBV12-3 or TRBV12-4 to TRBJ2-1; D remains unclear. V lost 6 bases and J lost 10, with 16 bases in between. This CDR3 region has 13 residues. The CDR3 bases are TGTGCCAGCAGCGCCCTTGAGGTGGCGGAGCAGTTCTTC. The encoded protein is CASSALEVAEQFF.

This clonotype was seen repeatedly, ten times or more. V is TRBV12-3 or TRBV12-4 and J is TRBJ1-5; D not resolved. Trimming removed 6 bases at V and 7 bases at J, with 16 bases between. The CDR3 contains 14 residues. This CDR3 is CASSGGEGGQPQHF. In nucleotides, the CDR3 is TGTGCCAGCAGCGGTGGAGAGGGTGGACAGCCCCAGCATTTT.

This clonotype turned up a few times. Written as DNA, the CDR3 is TGTGCCAGCAGTTTATCCTGGACGGTTGAGCAGTTCTTC. Translation gives CASSLSWTVEQFF. This rearrangement joins TRBV12-3 or TRBV12-4 to TRBJ2-1; D is ambiguous. This CDR3 spans 13 amino acids. Trimming shortened V by 2 bases and J by 9 bases, and 11 bases separated the two germline ends.

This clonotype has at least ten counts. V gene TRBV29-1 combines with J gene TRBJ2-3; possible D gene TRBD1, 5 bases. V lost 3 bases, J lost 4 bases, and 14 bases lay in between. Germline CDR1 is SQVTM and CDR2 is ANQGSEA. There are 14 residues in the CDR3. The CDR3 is CSVDTDTGSDTQYF. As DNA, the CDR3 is TGCAGCGTTGATACCGACACAGGATCAGATACGCAGTATTTT.

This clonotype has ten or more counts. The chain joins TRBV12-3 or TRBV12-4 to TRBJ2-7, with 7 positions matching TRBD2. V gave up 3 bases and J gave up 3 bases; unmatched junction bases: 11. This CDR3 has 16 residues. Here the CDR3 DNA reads TGTGCCAGCAGTTTTAAATTTCGGGAGGCTGGCTACGAGCAGTACTTC. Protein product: CASSFKFREAGYEQYF.